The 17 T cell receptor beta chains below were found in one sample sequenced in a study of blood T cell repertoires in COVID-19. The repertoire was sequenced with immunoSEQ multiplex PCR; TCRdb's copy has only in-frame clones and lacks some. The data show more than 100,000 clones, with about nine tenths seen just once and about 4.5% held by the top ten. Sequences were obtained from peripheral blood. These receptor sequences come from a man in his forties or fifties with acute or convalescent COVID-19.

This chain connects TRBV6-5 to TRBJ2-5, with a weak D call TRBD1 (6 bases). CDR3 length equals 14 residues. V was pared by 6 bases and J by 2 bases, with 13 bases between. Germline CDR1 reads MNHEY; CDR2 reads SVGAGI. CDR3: CASSPGEPQETQYF. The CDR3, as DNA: TGTGCCAGCAGCCCAGGGGAACCACAAGAGACCCAGTACTTC.

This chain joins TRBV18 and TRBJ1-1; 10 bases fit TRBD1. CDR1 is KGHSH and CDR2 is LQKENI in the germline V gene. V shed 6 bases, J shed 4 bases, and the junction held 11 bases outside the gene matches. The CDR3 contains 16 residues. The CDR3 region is CASSEVYRDRGTEAFF. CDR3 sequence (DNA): TGTGCCAGCTCTGAGGTCTACCGGGACAGGGGCACTGAAGCTTTCTTT.

This chain's CDR3 is CASSMNGGNTIYF. In DNA, the CDR3 is TGTGCCAGTAGTATGAACGGTGGAAACACCATATATTTT. The rearrangement uses TRBV19 and TRBJ1-3; no definite D call. Germline lookup yields CDR1 LNHDA and CDR2 SQIVND (reference sequence). V shed 3 bases and J shed 3 bases, with 6 bases lying between them. The CDR3 spans 13 residues.

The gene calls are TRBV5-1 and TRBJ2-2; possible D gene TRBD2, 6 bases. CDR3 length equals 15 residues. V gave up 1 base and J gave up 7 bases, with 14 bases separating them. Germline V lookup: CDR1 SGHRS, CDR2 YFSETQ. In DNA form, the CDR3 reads TGCGCCAGCAGCTTGAGGGACTCCCTTAGCGGGGAGCTGTTTTTT. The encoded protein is CASSLRDSLSGELFF.

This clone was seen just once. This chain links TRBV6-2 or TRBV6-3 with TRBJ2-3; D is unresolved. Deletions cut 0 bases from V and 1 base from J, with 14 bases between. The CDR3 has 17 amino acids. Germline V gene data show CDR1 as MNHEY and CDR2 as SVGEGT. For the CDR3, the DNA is TGTGCCAGCAGTTACTCGATAGACCCCCGGGGCACAGATACGCAGTATTTT. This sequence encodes CASSYSIDPRGTDTQYF.

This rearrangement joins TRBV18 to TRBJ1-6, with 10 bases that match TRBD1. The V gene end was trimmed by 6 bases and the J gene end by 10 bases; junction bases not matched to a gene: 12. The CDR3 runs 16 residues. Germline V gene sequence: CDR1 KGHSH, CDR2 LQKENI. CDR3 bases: TGTGCCAGCTCCCCTAATACCGGGACAGGGGACTCACCCCTCCACTTT. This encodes CASSPNTGTGDSPLHF. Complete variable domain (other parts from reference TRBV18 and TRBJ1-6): NAGVMQNPRHLVRRRGQEARLRCSPMKGHSHVYWYRQLPEEGLKFMVYLQKENIIDESGMPKERFSAEFPKEGPSILRIQQVVRGDSAAYFCASSPNTGTGDSPLHFGNGTRLTVT.

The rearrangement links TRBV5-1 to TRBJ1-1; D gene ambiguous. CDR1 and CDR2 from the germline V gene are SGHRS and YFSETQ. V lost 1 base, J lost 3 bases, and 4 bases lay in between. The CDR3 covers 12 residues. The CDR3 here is CASSLPDTEAFF. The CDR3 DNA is TGCGCCAGCAGCTTGCCGGACACTGAAGCTTTCTTT.

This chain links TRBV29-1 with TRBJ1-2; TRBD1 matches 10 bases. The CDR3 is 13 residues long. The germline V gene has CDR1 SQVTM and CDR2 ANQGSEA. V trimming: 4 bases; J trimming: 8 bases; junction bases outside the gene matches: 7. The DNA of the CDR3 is TGCAGCGTTGGACAGGGGGCAGCGAAGGGCTACACCTTC. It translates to CSVGQGAAKGYTF.

The CDR3 DNA follows: TGTGCCAGCAGCCAGGAAGGACAGACCATCCGGCCTGAAGGCTACACCTTC. Translation gives CASSQEGQTIRPEGYTF. The chain combines TRBV4-2 with TRBJ1-2, with D possibly being TRBD1 (6 bases). V lost 3 bases and J 8 bases, leaving 25 bases between the germline ends. CDR3 length equals 17 residues. Germline V CDR1 and CDR2: LGHNA, YNFKEQ.

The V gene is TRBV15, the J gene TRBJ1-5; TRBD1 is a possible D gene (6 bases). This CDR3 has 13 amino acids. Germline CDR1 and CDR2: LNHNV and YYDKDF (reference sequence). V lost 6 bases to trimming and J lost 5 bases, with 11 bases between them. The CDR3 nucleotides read TGTGCCACCAGGGGGGACACTTATCAGCCCCAGCATTTT. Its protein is CATRGDTYQPQHF. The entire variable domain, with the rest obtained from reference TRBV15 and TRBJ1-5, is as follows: DAMVIQNPRYQVTQFGKPVTLSCSQTLNHNVMYWYQQKSSQAPKLLFHYYDKDFNNEADTPDNFQSRRPNTSFCFLDIRSPGLGDTAMYLCATRGDTYQPQHFGDGTRLSIL.

CDR3 nucleotide sequence: TGTGCCAGCAGCCGACAGGGGACTGAAGCTTTCTTT. It encodes CASSRQGTEAFF. The gene calls are TRBV12-3 or TRBV12-4 and TRBJ1-1; 8 nucleotides line up with TRBD1. V lost 6 bases and J lost 5; bases outside the gene matches: 2. This CDR3 contains 12 residues.

CDR3 amino acids: CASSPQGNANQPQHF. The CDR3 DNA reads TGTGCCAGCAGCCCCCAGGGAAATGCAAATCAGCCCCAGCATTTT. J is TRBJ1-5 and V is TRBV7-2; tentative D call: TRBD1 (5 bases). Trimming removed 5 bases from V and 4 bases from J, with 15 bases in between. This CDR3 contains 15 residues. The germline gives CDR1 SGHTA, CDR2 FQGNSA. Filled out from reference TRBV7-2 and TRBJ1-5, the complete variable domain reads GAGVSQSPSNKVTEKGKDVELRCDPISGHTALYWYRQSLGQGLEFLIYFQGNSAPDKSGLPSDRFSAERTGGSVSTLTIQRTQQEDSAVYLCASSPQGNANQPQHFGDGTRLSIL.

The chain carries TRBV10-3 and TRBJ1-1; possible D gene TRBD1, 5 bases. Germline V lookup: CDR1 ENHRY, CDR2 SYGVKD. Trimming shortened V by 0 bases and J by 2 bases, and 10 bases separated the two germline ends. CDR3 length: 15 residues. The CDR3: CAISESVRVNTEAFF. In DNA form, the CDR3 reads TGTGCCATCAGTGAGTCGGTCAGGGTAAACACTGAAGCTTTCTTT.

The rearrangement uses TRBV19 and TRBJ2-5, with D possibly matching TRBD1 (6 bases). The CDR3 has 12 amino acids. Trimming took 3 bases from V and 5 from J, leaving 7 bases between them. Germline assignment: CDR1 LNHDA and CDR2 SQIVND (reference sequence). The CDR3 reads CASSITGETQYF. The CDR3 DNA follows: TGTGCCAGTAGTATTACAGGGGAGACCCAGTACTTC.

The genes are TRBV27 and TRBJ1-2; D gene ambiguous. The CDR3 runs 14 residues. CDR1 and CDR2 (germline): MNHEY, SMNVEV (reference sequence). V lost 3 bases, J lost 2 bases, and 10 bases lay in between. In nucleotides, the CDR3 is TGTGCCAGCAGTTTGAGGGAGGGAAACTATGGCTACACCTTC. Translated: CASSLREGNYGYTF.

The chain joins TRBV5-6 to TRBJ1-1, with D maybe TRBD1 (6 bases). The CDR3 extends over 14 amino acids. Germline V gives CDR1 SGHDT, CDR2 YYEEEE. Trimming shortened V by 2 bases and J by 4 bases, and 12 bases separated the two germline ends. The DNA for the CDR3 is TGTGCCAGCAGCTTCGCCCAGGGGCCCACTGAAGCTTTCTTT. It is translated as CASSFAQGPTEAFF.

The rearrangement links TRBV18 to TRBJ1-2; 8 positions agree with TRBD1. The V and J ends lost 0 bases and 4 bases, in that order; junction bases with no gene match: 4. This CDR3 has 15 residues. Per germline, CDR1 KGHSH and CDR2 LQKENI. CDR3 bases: TGTGCCAGCTCACCACCTTCACAGGGGGGCTATGGCTACACCTTC. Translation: CASSPPSQGGYGYTF.